This is a list of T cell receptor beta chains from one sample in a study of brain T cells in children with intractable seizures. Repertoires were generated with immunoSEQ multiplex PCR, while TCRdb's copy carries only in-frame clones and drops some. This repertoire shows tens of thousands of clones, 85% to 95% found once; its top ten account for around 1.4%. The starting material was peripheral blood, obtained at surgery. These receptors were collected from a boy under two years old with tuberous sclerosis and intractable seizures. The CDR3 runs from the conserved cysteine through the conserved F or W. The D gene is left open where the match is weak. Clone size is stated in some rows and not others, as once, few, many or a class when expanded.

V	D	size	J	length	CDR3	DNA
TRBV7-3	TRBD1	-	TRBJ1-2	15	CASSPRGQDNYGYTF	TGTGCCAGCAGCCCCCGGGGACAGGACAACTATGGCTACACCTTC
TRBV5-1	TRBD1	-	TRBJ2-7	14	CASSWTGGADEQYF	TGCGCCAGCAGCTGGACAGGGGGCGCGGACGAGCAGTACTTC
TRBV5-1	TRBD1	-	TRBJ2-3	15	CASSHGTGGTDTQYF	TGCGCCAGCAGCCACGGGACAGGGGGGACAGATACGCAGTATTTT
TRBV5-1	-	-	TRBJ1-2	12	CASSAGTNGYTF	TGCGCCAGCAGCGCTGGGACGAACGGCTACACCTTC
TRBV2	-	-	TRBJ2-7	12	CVPGRVSYEQYF	TGTGTACCGGGACGGGTGTCCTACGAGCAGTACTTC
TRBV9	-	-	TRBJ1-1	14	CASSVEPGNTEAFF	TGTGCCAGCAGCGTCGAGCCAGGGAACACTGAAGCTTTCTTT
TRBV11-2	-	-	TRBJ2-7	17	CASTTSRGGEVSYEQYF	TGTGCCAGCACCACCTCCCGGGGCGGGGAGGTCTCCTACGAGCAGTACTTC
TRBV7-2	-	-	TRBJ2-2	18	CASRPRGRAWGDTGELFF	TGTGCCAGCAGACCCCGAGGGCGGGCCTGGGGGGACACCGGGGAGCTGTTTTTT
TRBV5-5	TRBD1	-	TRBJ2-1	14	CASSLGTGINEQFF	TGTGCCAGCAGCTTGGGGACAGGGATCAATGAGCAGTTCTTC
TRBV4-1	-	once	TRBJ2-3	15	CASSQMRQSTDTQYF	TGCGCCAGCAGCCAAATGCGACAGTCCACAGATACGCAGTATTTT
TRBV9	-	-	TRBJ1-1	15	CASSATRTENTEAFF	TGTGCCAGCAGCGCGACAAGGACGGAGAACACTGAAGCTTTCTTT
TRBV5-5	-	-	TRBJ1-1	12	CASSFVAREAFF	TGTGCCAGCAGCTTTGTGGCACGTGAAGCTTTCTTT
TRBV9	-	-	TRBJ1-6	13	CASSRDNNSPLHF	TGTGCCAGCAGCCGGGACAATAATTCACCCCTCCACTTT
TRBV11-2	TRBD1	-	TRBJ2-2	16	CASSLGVRGHMGELFF	TGTGCCAGCAGCTTAGGCGTTAGGGGGCACATGGGGGAGCTGTTTTTT
TRBV28	TRBD1	-	TRBJ1-2	16	CASSYRDRAFSYGYTF	TGTGCCAGCAGTTACCGGGACAGGGCTTTTAGCTATGGCTACACCTTC
TRBV24-1	-	once	TRBJ2-2	15	CATSDLGPNTGELFF	TGTGCCACCAGTGACCTTGGTCCGAACACCGGGGAGCTGTTTTTT
TRBV7-2	TRBD1	-	TRBJ1-4	13	CASSLVQGEKLFF	TGTGCCAGCAGCTTAGTACAGGGGGAAAAACTGTTTTTT
TRBV6-5	TRBD1	-	TRBJ2-5	13	CASQGQTQETQYF	TGTGCCAGCCAGGGACAGACCCAAGAGACCCAGTACTTC
TRBV2	-	-	TRBJ2-7	12	CASRRGSYEQYF	TGTGCCAGCAGGCGGGGCTCCTACGAGCAGTACTTC
TRBV3-1/TRBV3-2	TRBD2	-	TRBJ2-3	20	CASSQVKAGGRQDVTDTQYF	TGTGCCAGCAGCCAAGTAAAGGCGGGAGGACGGCAAGATGTCACAGATACGCAGTATTTT
TRBV7-2	TRBD1	-	TRBJ1-5	14	CASSFWDRGRPQHF	TGTGCCAGCAGCTTCTGGGACAGGGGTCGACCCCAGCATTTT
TRBV7-9	-	-	TRBJ1-3	14	CASREGGSGNTIYF	TGTGCCAGCAGGGAGGGGGGATCTGGAAACACCATATATTTT
TRBV5-1	-	once	TRBJ1-2	15	CASSAGTSGGYGYTF	TGCGCCAGCAGCGCAGGGACCTCAGGTGGCTATGGCTACACCTTC
TRBV30	TRBD2	once	TRBJ2-1	15	CAWGRALAGPGEQFF	TGTGCCTGGGGTCGCGCACTAGCGGGCCCCGGGGAGCAGTTCTTC
TRBV7-9	TRBD1	-	TRBJ2-2	15	CASSLGQGLVGELFF	TGTGCCAGCAGCTTGGGACAGGGGTTAGTCGGGGAGCTGTTTTTT
TRBV5-6	-	-	TRBJ2-2	18	CASSHIGWTATDTGELFF	TGTGCCAGCAGCCACATCGGTTGGACAGCAACAGACACCGGGGAGCTGTTTTTT
TRBV27	TRBD2	once	TRBJ2-7	15	CASSFRASGFYEQYF	TGTGCCAGCAGTTTTAGGGCTAGCGGTTTCTACGAGCAGTACTTC
TRBV19	TRBD1	-	TRBJ2-2	14	CASSIVRGTGELFF	TGTGCCAGTAGTATAGTCAGGGGGACCGGGGAGCTGTTTTTT
TRBV5-1	-	-	TRBJ1-2	14	CASSDFTWGYGYTF	TGCGCCAGCAGCGACTTTACTTGGGGCTATGGCTACACCTTC
TRBV6-4	TRBD2	-	TRBJ2-1	15	CASSVASGDVNEQFF	TGTGCCAGCAGTGTGGCTAGCGGGGACGTCAATGAGCAGTTCTTC
TRBV7-9	-	-	TRBJ1-2	16	CASSPPKRQLNYGYTF	TGTGCCAGCAGCCCCCCCAAACGACAGCTGAACTATGGCTACACCTTC
TRBV7-9	-	-	TRBJ2-7	15	CASSLTGGLRMEQYF	TGTGCCAGCAGCTTGACCGGGGGACTTCGCATGGAGCAGTACTTC
TRBV19	-	once	TRBJ2-6	15	CASSIIGSGANVLTF	TGTGCCAGTAGTATAATAGGTTCTGGGGCCAACGTCCTGACTTTC
TRBV7-9	TRBD1	-	TRBJ1-1	15	CASSPQGQGGTEAFF	TGTGCCAGCAGCCCCCAGGGACAGGGAGGGACTGAAGCTTTCTTT
TRBV7-3	-	-	TRBJ2-3	13	CASSFLSTDTQYF	TGTGCCAGCAGCTTCCTTTCGACAGATACGCAGTATTTT
TRBV24-1	TRBD2	-	TRBJ2-1	18	CATSDTLAGGPGSDEQFF	TGTGCCACCAGTGACACACTAGCGGGAGGACCCGGGTCGGATGAGCAGTTCTTC
TRBV7-8	-	-	TRBJ2-7	15	CASSLWDERTYEQYF	TGTGCCAGCAGCTTATGGGACGAGAGGACCTACGAGCAGTACTTC
TRBV19	-	-	TRBJ2-3	14	CASSIGIRTDTQYF	TGTGCCAGTAGTATAGGGATAAGGACAGATACGCAGTATTTT